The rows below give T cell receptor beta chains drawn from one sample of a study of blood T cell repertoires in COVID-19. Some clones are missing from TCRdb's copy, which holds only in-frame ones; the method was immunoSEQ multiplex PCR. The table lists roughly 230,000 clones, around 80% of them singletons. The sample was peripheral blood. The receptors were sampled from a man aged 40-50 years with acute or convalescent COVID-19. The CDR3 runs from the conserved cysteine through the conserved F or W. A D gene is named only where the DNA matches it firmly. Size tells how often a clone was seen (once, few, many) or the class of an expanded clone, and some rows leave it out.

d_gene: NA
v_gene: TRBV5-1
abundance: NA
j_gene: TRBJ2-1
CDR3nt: TGCGCCAGCAGCCTGAGGAATGAGCAGTTCTTC
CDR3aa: CASSLRNEQFF

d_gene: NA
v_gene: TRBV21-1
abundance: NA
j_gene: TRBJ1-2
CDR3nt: TGTGCCAGCAGCCCAGGGTATGGCTACACCTTC
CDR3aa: CASSPGYGYTF

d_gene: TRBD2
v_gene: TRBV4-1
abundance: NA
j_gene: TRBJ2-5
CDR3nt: TGCGCCAGCAGCCAAAGTTTTCCAGCGGGGGCCCAAGAGACCCAGTACTTC
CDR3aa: CASSQSFPAGAQETQYF

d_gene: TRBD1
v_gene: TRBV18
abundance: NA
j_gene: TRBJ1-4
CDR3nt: TGTGCCAGCTCACAGGGGGCGGATGAAAAACTGTTTTTT
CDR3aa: CASSQGADEKLFF

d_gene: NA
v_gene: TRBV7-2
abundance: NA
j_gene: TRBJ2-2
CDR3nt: TGTGCCAGCAGCTTAGTGGAGTTCGGGGAGCTGTTTTTT
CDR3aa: CASSLVEFGELFF

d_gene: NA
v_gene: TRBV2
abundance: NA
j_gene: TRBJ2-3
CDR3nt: TGTGCCACCCGTACGCGGGGTAACACAGATACGCAGTATTTT
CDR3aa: CATRTRGNTDTQYF

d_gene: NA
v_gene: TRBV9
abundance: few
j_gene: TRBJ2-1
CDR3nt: TGTGCCAGCAGCAAACTAGATTATTCGTACAATGAGCAGTTCTTC
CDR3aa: CASSKLDYSYNEQFF

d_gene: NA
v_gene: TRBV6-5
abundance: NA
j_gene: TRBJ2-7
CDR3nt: TGTGCCAGCAGTCTTACCTACGAGCAGTACTTC
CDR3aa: CASSLTYEQYF

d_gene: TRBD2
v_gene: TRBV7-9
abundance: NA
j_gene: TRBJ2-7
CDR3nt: TGTGTCCTAGGGGGGCTAGCGGGAGGAGTATACGAGCAGTACTTC
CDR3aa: CVLGGLAGGVYEQYF

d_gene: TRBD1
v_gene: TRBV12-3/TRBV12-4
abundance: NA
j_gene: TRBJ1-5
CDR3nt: TGTGCCAGCAGTTCCGACAGGGATCAGTCCCAGCATTTT
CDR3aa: CASSSDRDQSQHF

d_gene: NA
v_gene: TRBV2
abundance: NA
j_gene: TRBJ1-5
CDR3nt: TGTGCCAGCAGTGTCCAAAACAATCAGCCCCAGCATTTT
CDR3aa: CASSVQNNQPQHF

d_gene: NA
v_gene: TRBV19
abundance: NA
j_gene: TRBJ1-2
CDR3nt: TGTGCCAGTAGAGTGGGGCGCTCCGGTGTAGGGGGCTACACCTTC
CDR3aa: CASRVGRSGVGGYTF

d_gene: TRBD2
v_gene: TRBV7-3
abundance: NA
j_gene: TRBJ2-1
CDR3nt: TGTGCCAGCAGCCGGGCGGGACTAGCGGGATACGGCAATGAGCAGTTCTTC
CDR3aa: CASSRAGLAGYGNEQFF

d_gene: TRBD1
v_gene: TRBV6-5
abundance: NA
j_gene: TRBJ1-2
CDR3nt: TGTGCCAGCAGCAGGGACAGGGGGTCGGTCACCTTC
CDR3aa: CASSRDRGSVTF

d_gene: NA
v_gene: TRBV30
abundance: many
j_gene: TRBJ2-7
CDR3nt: TGTGCCTGGAGTCGCCTAGGACCTTCGGGAAACGAGCAGTACTTC
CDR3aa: CAWSRLGPSGNEQYF

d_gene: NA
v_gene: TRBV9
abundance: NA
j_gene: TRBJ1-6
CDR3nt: TGTGCCAGCAGCCCCGGGAGGCATAATTCACCCCTCCACTTT
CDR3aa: CASSPGRHNSPLHF

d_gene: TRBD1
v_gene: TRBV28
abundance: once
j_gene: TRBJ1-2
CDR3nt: TGTGCCAGCAGAGAGACAGGGGCTCTCCCCCGCTATGGCTACACCTTC
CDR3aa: CASRETGALPRYGYTF

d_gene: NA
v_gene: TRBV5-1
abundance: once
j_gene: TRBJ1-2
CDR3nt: TGCGCCAGCAGCCGCCTCGGTGACTATGGCTACACCTTC
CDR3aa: CASSRLGDYGYTF

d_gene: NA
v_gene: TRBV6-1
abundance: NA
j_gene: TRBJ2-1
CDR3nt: TGTGCCAGCAGTGAATGGAGTCAGGGGTTCTTC
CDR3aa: CASSEWSQGFF

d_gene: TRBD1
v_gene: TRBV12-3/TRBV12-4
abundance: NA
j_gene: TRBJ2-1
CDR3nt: TGTGCCAGCAGCTGGGACAGGGCAAATGAGCAGTTCTTC
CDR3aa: CASSWDRANEQFF

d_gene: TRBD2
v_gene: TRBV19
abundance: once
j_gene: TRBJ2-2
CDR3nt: TGTGCCAGTAGTATAGATCGGGGGGTCGGGGAGCTGTTTTTT
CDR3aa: CASSIDRGVGELFF

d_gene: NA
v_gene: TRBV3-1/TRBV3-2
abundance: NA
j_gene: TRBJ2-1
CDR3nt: TGTGCCAGCAGCCAAGATTTGAAGCGTACCTCCTACAATGAGCAGTTCTTC
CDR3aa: CASSQDLKRTSYNEQFF

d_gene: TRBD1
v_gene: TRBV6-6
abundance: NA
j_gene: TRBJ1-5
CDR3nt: TGTGCCAGCAACAGACAGGGGGCCGGCAATCAGCCCCAGCATTTT
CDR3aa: CASNRQGAGNQPQHF

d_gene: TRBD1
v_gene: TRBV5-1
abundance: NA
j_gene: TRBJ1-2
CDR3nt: TGCGCCAGCAGCTTGGATGGCAGGGGGCGAGTGGGCTACACCTTC
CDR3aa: CASSLDGRGRVGYTF

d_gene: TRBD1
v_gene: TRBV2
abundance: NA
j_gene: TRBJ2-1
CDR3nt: TGTGCCAGTCAACTGGACAGGCGGCAGTTCTTC
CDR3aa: CASQLDRRQFF

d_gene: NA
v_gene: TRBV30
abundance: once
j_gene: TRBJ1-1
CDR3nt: TGTGCCTGGAGTGTACGTTCGCGGAACACTGAAGCTTTCTTT
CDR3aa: CAWSVRSRNTEAFF

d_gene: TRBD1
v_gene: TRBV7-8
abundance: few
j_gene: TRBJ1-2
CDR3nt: TGTGCCAGCAGCTCCAGGACAGGGTATGGCTACACCTTC
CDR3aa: CASSSRTGYGYTF

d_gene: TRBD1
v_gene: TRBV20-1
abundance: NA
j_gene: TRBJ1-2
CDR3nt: TGCAGTGCTAGATTGACAGGGGGTTTC
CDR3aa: CSARLTGGF

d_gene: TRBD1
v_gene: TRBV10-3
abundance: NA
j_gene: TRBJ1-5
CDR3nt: TGTGCCATCAGTGGAGGGGACAGTCAGCCCCAGCATTTT
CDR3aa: CAISGGDSQPQHF

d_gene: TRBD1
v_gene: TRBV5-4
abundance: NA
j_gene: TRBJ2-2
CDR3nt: TGTGCCAGCACCCGACAGGGCAACACCGGGGAGCTGTTTTTT
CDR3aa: CASTRQGNTGELFF

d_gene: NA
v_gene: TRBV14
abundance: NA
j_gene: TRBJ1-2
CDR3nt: TGTGCCAGCAGCCCGAACTGGGGGGGCGACTATGGCTACACCTTC
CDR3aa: CASSPNWGGDYGYTF

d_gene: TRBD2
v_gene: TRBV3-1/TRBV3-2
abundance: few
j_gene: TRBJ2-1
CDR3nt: TGTGCCAGCAGAAGCGGGAGCTCCTACAATGAGCAGTTCTTC
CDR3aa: CASRSGSSYNEQFF

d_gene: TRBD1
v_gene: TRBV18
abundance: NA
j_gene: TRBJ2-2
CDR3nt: TGTGCCAGCTCACCGGGACAGCTCAACACCGGGGAGCTGTTTTTT
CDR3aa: CASSPGQLNTGELFF

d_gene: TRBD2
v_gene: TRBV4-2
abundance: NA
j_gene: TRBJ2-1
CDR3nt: TGTGCCAGCAGCCCTGCAGCGGGAGCCTACAATGAGCAGTTCTTC
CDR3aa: CASSPAAGAYNEQFF

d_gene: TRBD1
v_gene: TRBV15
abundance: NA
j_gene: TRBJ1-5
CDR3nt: TGTGCCACCAGCCTCAGACAGGGCGATCAGCCCCAGCATTTT
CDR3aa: CATSLRQGDQPQHF

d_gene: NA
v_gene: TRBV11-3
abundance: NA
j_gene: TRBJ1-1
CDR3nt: TGTGCCAGCAGCCTTTCCGGGACATACGACACTGAAGCTTTCTTT
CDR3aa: CASSLSGTYDTEAFF

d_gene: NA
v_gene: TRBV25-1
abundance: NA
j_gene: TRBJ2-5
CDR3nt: TGTGCCAGCAGTAGCTCGGGACACTATCAAGAGACCCAGTACTTC
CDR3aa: CASSSSGHYQETQYF

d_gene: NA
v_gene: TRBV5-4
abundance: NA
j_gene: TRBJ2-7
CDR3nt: TGTGCCAGCAGCTTGGAACAGGCCTCCTACGAGCAGTACTTC
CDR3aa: CASSLEQASYEQYF

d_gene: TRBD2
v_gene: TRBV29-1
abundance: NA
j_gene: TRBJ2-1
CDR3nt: TGCAGCGTTGATCTGGGACTAGCGGGAGGGCTGGGGAATGAGCAGTTCTTC
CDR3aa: CSVDLGLAGGLGNEQFF

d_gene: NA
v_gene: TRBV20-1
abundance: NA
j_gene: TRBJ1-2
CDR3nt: TGCAGTGCTTACAGCTACTATGGCTACACCTTC
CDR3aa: CSAYSYYGYTF